The sequence of this T cell receptor beta chain was determined in a study of blood T cell repertoires in COVID-19. Generated by immunoSEQ multiplex PCR, the TCRdb table keeps only in-frame clones and is missing some. The repertoire holds some 300,000 clones, with roughly 86% as singletons. The CDR3 is 14 residues long. With 6 bases removed from V and 10 bases from J, the gap between germline ends came to 16 bases. The germline V gene has CDR1 MNHEY and CDR2 SMNVEV (reference sequence). The chain has TRBV27 and TRBJ1-6, with a weak D call TRBD1 (5 bases). Sample: PBMCs or T cells enriched from blood (not recorded which). The source of this sequence is a woman between 45 and 65 years old who had been exposed to COVID-19. The CDR3 reads CASRDTGWTSPLHF. The CDR3 DNA is TGTGCCAGCAGGGATACAGGATGGACCTCACCCCTCCACTTT.